This T cell receptor beta chain was obtained from a study of blood T cell repertoires in COVID-19. Profiled with immunoSEQ multiplex PCR; TCRdb holds only in-frame clones, not every one. The sample consists of about 100,000 clones, 80% to 95% of them appearing once. This CDR3 has 16 residues. Germline trimming cut 1 base from V and 5 bases from J; bases unmatched to any gene: 6. CDR1 is LNHNV and CDR2 is YYDKDF in the germline V gene (reference sequence). This chain joins TRBV15 and TRBJ2-3, with 10 bases lining up with TRBD2. The source is a man aged 50-60 years with active COVID-19. The sample consisted of peripheral blood. As DNA, the CDR3 is TGTGCCACCAGCAGAGTGGGGACTAGCGTAGGAGATACGCAGTATTTT. This gives the protein CATSRVGTSVGDTQYF.